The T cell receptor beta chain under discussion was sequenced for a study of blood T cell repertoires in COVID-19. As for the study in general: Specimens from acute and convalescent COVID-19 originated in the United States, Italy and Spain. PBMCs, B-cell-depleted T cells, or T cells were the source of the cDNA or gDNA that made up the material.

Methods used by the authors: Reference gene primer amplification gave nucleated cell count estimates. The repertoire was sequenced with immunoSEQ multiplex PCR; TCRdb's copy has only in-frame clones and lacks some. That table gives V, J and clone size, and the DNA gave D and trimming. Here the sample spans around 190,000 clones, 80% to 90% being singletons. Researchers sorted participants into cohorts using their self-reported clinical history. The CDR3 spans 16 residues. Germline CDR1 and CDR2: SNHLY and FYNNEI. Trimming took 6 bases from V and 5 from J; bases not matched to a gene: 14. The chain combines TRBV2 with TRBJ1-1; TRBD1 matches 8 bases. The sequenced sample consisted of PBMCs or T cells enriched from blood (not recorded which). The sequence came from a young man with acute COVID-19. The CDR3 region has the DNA TGTGCCAGCAGCCGGGACAGGAGAAGGCCGGCAACTGAAGCTTTCTTT. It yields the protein CASSRDRRRPATEAFF.